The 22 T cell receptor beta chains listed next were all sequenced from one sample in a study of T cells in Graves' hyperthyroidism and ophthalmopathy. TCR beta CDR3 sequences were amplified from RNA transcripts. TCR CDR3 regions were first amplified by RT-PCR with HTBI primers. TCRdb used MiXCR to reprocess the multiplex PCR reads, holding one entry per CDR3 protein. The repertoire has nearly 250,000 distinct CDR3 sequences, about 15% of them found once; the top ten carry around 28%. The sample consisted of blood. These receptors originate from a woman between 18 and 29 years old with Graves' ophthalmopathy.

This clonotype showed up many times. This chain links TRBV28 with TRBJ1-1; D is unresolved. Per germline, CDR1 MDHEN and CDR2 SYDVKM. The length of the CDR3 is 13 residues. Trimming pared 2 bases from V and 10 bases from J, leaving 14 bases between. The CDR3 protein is CASSLRRTSIAFF. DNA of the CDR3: TGTGCCAGCAGTTTACGCCGGACTTCAATAGCTTTCTTT.

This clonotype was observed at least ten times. The CDR3 protein is CSVEWERTRSTDTQYF. As DNA, the CDR3 is TGCAGCGTTGAATGGGAACGGACCCGTAGCACAGATACGCAGTATTTT. This chain joins TRBV29-1 and TRBJ2-3; D uncertain. Germline CDR1 SQVTM, CDR2 ANQGSEA. The CDR3 is made up of 16 amino acids. Trimming pared 2 bases from V and 0 bases from J, leaving 15 bases between.

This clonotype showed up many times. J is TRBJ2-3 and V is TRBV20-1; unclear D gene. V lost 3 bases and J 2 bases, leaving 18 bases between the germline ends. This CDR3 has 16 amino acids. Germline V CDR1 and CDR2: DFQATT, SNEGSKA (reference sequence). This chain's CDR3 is CSASPGRVRNTDTQYF. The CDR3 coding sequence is TGCAGTGCTAGTCCCGGTCGGGTCAGAAACACAGATACGCAGTATTTT.

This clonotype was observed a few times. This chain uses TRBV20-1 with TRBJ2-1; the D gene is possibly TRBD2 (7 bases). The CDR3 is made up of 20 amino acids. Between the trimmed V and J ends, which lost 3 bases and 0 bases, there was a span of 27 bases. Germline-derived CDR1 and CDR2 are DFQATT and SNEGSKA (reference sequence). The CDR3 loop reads CSASGSGGGRSLSSYNEQFF. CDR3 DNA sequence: TGCAGTGCTAGTGGCTCGGGGGGCGGCAGGTCCCTAAGCTCCTACAATGAGCAGTTCTTC.

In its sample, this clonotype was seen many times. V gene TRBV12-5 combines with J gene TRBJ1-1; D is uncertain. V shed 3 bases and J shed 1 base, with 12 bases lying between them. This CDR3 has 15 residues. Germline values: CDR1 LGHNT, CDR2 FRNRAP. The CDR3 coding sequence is TGTGCTAGTGGTTTCGGTAGCTCCCGGAACACTGAAGCTTTCTTT. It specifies CASGFGSSRNTEAFF.

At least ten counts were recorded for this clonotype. The CDR3 coding sequence is TGCGCCAGCAGCTACAGGGACTATGGCTACACCTTC. Its translation: CASSYRDYGYTF. The chain uses TRBV5-1 and TRBJ1-2; tentative D call: TRBD1 (6 bases). V was clipped by 3 bases and J by 3 bases, with 6 bases between them. CDR3 length: 12 amino acids. Germline V gives CDR1 SGHRS, CDR2 YFSETQ.

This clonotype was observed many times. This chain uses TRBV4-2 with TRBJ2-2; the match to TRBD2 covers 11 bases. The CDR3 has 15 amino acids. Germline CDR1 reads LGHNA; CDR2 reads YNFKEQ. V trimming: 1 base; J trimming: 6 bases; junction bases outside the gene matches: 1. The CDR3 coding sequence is TGTGCCAGCAGCCAAGTAGCGGGAGGGCCCGGGGAGCTGTTTTTT. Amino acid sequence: CASSQVAGGPGELFF.

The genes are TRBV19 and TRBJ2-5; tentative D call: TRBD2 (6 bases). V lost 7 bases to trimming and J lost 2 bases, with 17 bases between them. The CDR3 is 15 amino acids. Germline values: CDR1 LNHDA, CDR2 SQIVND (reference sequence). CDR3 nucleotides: TGTGCCAGTAAGGAGCGGGTGTCGGCGCAAGAGACCCAGTACTTC. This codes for CASKERVSAQETQYF.

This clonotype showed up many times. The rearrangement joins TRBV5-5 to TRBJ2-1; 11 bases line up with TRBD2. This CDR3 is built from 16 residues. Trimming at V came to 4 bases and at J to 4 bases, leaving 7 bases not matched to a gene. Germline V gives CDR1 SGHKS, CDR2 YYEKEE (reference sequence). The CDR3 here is CASSPRLAGRYNEQFF. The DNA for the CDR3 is TGTGCCAGCAGCCCCCGACTAGCGGGAAGATACAATGAGCAGTTCTTC.

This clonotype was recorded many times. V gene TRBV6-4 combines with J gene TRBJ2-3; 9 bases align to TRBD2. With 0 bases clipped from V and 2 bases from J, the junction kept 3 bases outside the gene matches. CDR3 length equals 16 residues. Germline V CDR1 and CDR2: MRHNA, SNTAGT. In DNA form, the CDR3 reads TGTGCCAGCAGTGACTCGAGCGGGGGGTCCACAGATACGCAGTATTTT. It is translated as CASSDSSGGSTDTQYF.

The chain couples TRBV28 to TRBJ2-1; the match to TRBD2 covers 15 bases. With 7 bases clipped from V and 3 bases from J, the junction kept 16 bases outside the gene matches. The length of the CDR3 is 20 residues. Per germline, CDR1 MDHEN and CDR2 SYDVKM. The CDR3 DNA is TGTGCCAGCAACCCAACGGTGAGGACTAGCGGGAGGGTGAGCTACAATGAGCAGTTCTTC. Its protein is CASNPTVRTSGRVSYNEQFF.

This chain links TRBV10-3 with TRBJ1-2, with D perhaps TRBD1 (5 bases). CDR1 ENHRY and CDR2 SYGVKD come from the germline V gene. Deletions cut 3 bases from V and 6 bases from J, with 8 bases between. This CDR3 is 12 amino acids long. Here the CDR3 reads CAISDGGNGYTF. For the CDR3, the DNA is TGTGCCATCAGTGACGGGGGAAATGGCTACACCTTC.

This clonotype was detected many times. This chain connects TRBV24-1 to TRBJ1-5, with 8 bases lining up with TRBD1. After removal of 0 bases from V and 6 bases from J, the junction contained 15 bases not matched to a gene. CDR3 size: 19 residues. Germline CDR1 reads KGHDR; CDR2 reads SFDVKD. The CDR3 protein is CATSDLLDRDFILGQPQHF. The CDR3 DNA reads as TGTGCCACCAGTGATTTGTTGGACAGGGATTTTATTTTAGGTCAGCCCCAGCATTTT.

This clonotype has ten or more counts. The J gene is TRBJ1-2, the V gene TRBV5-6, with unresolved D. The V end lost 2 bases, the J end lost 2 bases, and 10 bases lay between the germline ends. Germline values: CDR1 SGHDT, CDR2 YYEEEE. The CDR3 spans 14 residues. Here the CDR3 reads CASSLKLINYGYTF. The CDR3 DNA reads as TGTGCCAGCAGCTTAAAGTTGATAAACTATGGCTACACCTTC.

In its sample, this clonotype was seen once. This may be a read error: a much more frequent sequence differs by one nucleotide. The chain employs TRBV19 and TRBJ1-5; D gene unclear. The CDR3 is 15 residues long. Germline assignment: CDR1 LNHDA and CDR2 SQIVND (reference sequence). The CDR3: CASSRRWNSNQLQHF. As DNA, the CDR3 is TGTGCCAGCTCCAGACGCTGGAATAGCAATCAGCTCCAGCATTTT.

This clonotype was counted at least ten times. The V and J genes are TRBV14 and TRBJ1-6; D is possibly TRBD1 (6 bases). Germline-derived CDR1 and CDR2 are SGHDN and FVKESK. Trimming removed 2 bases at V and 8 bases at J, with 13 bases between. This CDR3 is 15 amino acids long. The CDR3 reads CASSQLRGVDSPLHF. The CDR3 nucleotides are TGTGCCAGCAGCCAATTGAGGGGGGTGGATTCACCCCTCCACTTT.

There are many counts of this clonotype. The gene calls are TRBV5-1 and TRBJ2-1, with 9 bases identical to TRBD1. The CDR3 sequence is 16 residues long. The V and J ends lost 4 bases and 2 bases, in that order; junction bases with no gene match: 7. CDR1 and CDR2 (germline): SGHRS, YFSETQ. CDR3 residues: CASSLGGDRAYNEQFF. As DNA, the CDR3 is TGCGCCAGCAGCCTCGGAGGGGACAGGGCCTACAATGAGCAGTTCTTC.

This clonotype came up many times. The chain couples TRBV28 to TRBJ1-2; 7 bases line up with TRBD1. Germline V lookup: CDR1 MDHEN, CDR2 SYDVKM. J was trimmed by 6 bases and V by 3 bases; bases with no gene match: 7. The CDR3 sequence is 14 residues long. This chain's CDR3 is CASSFEAGGNGYTF. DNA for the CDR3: TGTGCCAGCAGTTTCGAAGCAGGGGGAAATGGCTACACCTTC.

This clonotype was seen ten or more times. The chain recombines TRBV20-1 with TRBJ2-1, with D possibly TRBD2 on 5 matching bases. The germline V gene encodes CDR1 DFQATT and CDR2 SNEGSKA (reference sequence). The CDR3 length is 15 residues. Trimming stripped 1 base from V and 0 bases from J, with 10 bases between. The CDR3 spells CSARATRSSYNEQFF. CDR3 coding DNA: TGCAGTGCTAGAGCAACTAGAAGCTCCTACAATGAGCAGTTCTTC.

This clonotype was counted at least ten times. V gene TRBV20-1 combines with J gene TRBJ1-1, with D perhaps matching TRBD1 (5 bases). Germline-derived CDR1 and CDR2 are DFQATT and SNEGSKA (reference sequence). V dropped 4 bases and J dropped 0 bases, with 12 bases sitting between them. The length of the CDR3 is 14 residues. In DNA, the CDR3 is TGCAGTGCTACCGGGGCACAGTTGAACACTGAAGCTTTCTTT. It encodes CSATGAQLNTEAFF.

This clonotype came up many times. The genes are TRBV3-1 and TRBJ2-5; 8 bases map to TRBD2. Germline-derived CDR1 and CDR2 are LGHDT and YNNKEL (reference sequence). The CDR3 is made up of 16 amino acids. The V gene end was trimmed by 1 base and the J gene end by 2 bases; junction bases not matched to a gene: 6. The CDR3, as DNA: TGTGCCAGCAGCCAAGGGGTAGGGACTAGTCAAGAGACCCAGTACTTC. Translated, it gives CASSQGVGTSQETQYF.

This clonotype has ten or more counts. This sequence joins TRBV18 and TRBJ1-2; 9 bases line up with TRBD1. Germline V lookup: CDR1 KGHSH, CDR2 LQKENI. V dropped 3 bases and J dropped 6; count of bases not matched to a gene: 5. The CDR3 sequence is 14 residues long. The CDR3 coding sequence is TGTGCCAGCTCACCCCAGGGACAGGGAAATGGCTACACCTTC. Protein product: CASSPQGQGNGYTF.